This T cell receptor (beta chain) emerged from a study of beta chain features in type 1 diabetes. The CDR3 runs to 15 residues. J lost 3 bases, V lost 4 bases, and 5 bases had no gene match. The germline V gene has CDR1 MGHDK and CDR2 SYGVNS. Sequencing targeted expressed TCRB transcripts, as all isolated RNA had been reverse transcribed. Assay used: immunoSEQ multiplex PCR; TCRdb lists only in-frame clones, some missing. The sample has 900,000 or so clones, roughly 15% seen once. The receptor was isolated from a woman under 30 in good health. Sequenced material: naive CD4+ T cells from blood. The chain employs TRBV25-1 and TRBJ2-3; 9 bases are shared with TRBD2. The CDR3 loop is CASSVSGSMTDTQYF. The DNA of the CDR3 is TGTGCCAGCAGTGTTAGCGGGAGTATGACAGATACGCAGTATTTT.